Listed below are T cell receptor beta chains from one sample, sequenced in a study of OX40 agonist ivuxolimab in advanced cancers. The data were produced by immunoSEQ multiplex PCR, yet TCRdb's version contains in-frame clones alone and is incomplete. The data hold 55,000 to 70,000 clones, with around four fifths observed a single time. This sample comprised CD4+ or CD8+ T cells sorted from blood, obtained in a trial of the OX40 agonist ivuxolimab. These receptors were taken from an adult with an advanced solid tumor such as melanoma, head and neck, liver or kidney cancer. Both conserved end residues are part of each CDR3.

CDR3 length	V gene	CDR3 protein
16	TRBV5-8	CASNNRGGNIQETQYF
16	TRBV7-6	CASSLIGGSGANVLTF
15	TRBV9	CASSAGQGASDTQYF
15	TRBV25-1	CASSAAGEGTDTQYF
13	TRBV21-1	CASSGKEGHGYTF
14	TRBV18	CASSPGTSSLEQYF
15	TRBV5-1	CASSQGQLDTDTQYF
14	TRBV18	CASSPGRKNQPQHF
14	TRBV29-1	CSVFTSGTGNEQFF
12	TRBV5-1	CASSFSQETQYF
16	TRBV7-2	CASSFDAGLATAEQYF
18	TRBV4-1	CASSHLRAGLISYNEQFF
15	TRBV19	CASSPTSPVAYEQYF
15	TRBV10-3	CATRGQATLGNTIYF
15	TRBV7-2	CASSFSQPMNTEAFF
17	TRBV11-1	CASSLAVGLPYSYEQYF
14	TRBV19	CASRLVRGDYEAFF
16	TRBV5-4	CASSTLAGVSYNEQFF
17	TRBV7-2	CASSLGVDRGITGELFF
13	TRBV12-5	CASVGGVSYEQYF
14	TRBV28	CASSLSTRYNEQFF
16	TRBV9	CASSVAWGATNEKLFF
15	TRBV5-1	CASSHRTFLPYEQYF
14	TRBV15	CATRGLASTGELFF
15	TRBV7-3	CASSLWAGGMYEQFF
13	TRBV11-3	CASSHPAHNEQFF
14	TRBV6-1	CASSEGTEHTEAFF
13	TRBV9	CASSVPGYNEQFF
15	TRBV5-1	CASSPGQFTQETQYF
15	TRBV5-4	CASSPNSGVTYEQYF
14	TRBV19	CASSIDLGAGSQYF
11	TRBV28	CASRSYTEAFF
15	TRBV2	CASSEARGIGQPQHF
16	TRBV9	CASSVDGTGGHNEQFF
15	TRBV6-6	CASSYSSAPNQPQHF
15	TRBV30	CAWSVQGTSGETQYF
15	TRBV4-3	CASSQDWDRSNEQFF
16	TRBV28	CASATGPMGGANVLTF
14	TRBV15	CATSGRDRENEQYF
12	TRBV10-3	CAIRQGTGELFF
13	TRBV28	CASSPADRGGYTF
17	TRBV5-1	CASNSGADRGFLGEQFF
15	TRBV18	CASSPPTGGDEKLFF
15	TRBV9	CASSAGLAGLYEQYF